The 25 T cell receptor beta chains below all came from one sample that was sequenced in a study of circulating CD8 cells and anti-PD-1 response in melanoma (dated by TCRdb to the early 2020s). TCRdb lists the instrument as NextSeq 500. TCR libraries were prepared from approximately 14 ng of total RNA with the QIAseq Immune Repertoire RNA Library Kit, Human TCR Panel. TCRdb's own reprocessing of the public reads used fastp at Q25 and MiXCR and kept productive beta chains. One record per CDR3 amino acid sequence lists the most common genes and DNA. For this sample the table gives fewer than 650 distinct CDR3 sequences, of which around 8.7% were detected only once. Together, the top ten hold 39% of the sample. Using a BD FACSAria II cell sorter, four subsets defined by PD-1 and/or TIGIT were sorted from live CD3+CD8+TCRalphabeta+ cells. Sequencing was performed on CD8+ T cells from PBMCs, taken at baseline or after one month of anti-PD-1 therapy (not recorded which). These receptors came from a human donor with melanoma.

Worth noting for this clonotype: A much larger clone is a single base away; this may be a read error. This chain connects TRBV28 to TRBJ2-7, with D perhaps matching TRBD2 (5 bases). From germline, CDR1 is MDHEN and CDR2 SYDVKM. The CDR3 runs 14 residues. As DNA, the CDR3 is TGTGCCAGCAGTTTATTAGAGCGGCGCTACAAGCAGTACTTC. Encoded protein: CASSLLERRYKQYF. Together with reference TRBV28 and TRBJ2-7, the CDR3 gives the full variable domain: DVKVTQSSRYLVKRTGEKVFLECVQDMDHENMFWYRQDPGLGLRLIYFSYDVKMKEKGDIPEGYSVSREKKERFSLILESASTNQTSMYLCASSLLERRYKQYFGPGTRLTVT.

This clonotype is medium-sized by share. The chain employs TRBV6-1 and TRBJ1-1; D perhaps matches TRBD1 (5 bases). Germline lookup yields CDR1 MNHNS and CDR2 SASEGT. The CDR3 consists of 13 residues. V was shortened by 6 bases and J by 7 bases, with 15 bases between the two germline ends. CDR3 nucleotides: TGTGCCAGCAGAGGACCCCAGGGAAATGAAGCTTTCTTT. It encodes CASRGPQGNEAFF.

Within the sample, this clonotype is large. The rearrangement links TRBV4-1 to TRBJ2-5; D gene ambiguous. The CDR3 contains 13 residues. Looked up from germline, CDR1 is MGHRA and CDR2 is YSYEKL. Trimming removed 4 bases from V and 3 bases from J, with 9 bases in between. Written as DNA, the CDR3 is TGCGCCAGCAGCCGACGACTGGAAGAGACCCAGTACTTC. Protein product: CASSRRLEETQYF.

This clonotype was recorded a few times. V usage is TRBV2 and J usage is TRBJ2-5; unclear D gene. Trimming shortened V by 6 bases and J by 5 bases, and 13 bases separated the two germline ends. The CDR3 runs to 13 residues. The germline CDR1 and CDR2 sequences are SNHLY and FYNNEI. Here the CDR3 reads CASSGAARETQYF. For the CDR3, the DNA is TGTGCCAGCAGCGGAGCAGCTCGGGAGACCCAGTACTTC. Full variable domain (rest looked up from reference TRBV2 and TRBJ2-5): EPEVTQTPSHQVTQMGQEVILRCVPISNHLYFYWYRQILGQKVEFLVSFYNNEISEKSEIFDDQFSVERPDGSNFTLKIRSTKLEDSAMYFCASSGAARETQYFGPGTRLLVL.

The sample holds one count of this clonotype. This may be a read error: a much more frequent sequence differs by one nucleotide. The chain couples TRBV7-9 to TRBJ2-3, with TRBD2 matching over 10 bases. The length of the CDR3 is 16 residues. Germline V gene data show CDR1 as SEHNR and CDR2 as FQNEAQ (reference sequence). CDR3 in amino acids: CASSLTTSGATGTQYF. The CDR3 coding sequence is TGTGCCAGCAGCTTAACAACTAGCGGGGCCACAGGTACGCAGTATTTT.

Sample share makes this clonotype medium-sized. The J gene is TRBJ2-7, the V gene TRBV20-1; 9 bases fit TRBD2. This CDR3 contains 13 residues. The J segment lost 6 bases and the V segment lost 8 bases, leaving 11 bases of the junction unmatched. Germline assignment: CDR1 DFQATT and CDR2 SNEGSKA (reference sequence). CDR3 region: CSSGGPLSLEQYF. CDR3 in DNA: TGCAGTAGCGGGGGGCCCCTTAGCCTCGAGCAGTACTTC.

This clonotype is classed as medium-sized. CDR3 DNA: TGTGCCAGCAGCTCTTTCGGACAGGGGCGACATCAGCCCCAGCATTTT. This gives the protein CASSSFGQGRHQPQHF. The chain recombines TRBV27 with TRBJ1-5, with 9 nucleotides matching TRBD1. CDR1 and CDR2 (germline): MNHEY, SMNVEV (reference sequence). Germline trimming cut 6 bases from V and 5 bases from J; bases unmatched to any gene: 11. CDR3 length: 16 residues.

This clonotype is medium-sized within its sample. J is TRBJ2-5 and V is TRBV27; TRBD2 matches at 12 bases. V was pared by 8 bases and J by 6 bases, with 10 bases of the junction left unmatched. The CDR3 covers 15 residues. CDR1 and CDR2 (germline): MNHEY, SMNVEV (reference sequence). CDR3 sequence: CASRPSGGALKTQYF. CDR3 sequence (DNA): TGTGCCAGCCGGCCTAGCGGGGGGGCCTTAAAGACCCAGTACTTC.

This clonotype is large (0.1 to 1%) by share. The chain carries TRBV4-2 and TRBJ2-7; TRBD1 might be the D (5 bases). Germline CDR1 is LGHNA and CDR2 is YNFKEQ. V shed 3 bases and J shed 2 bases, with 14 bases lying between them. The CDR3 runs 15 residues. CDR3 sequence (DNA): TGTGCCAGCAGCCAGTATACACAGGTAACCTACGAGCAGTACTTC. Translating gives CASSQYTQVTYEQYF.

The V and J genes are TRBV28 and TRBJ2-7, with D possibly TRBD1 on 5 matching bases. This CDR3 comprises 11 residues. Germline V gives CDR1 MDHEN, CDR2 SYDVKM. V lost 7 bases to trimming and J lost 4 bases, with 8 bases between them. DNA for the CDR3: TGTGCCAGCACCAGGGCGTACGAGCAGTACTTC. It codes for CASTRAYEQYF.

This clonotype occurred a few times. This may be a read error, as it is one base from a much larger clone. The V and J genes are TRBV12-5 and TRBJ2-1, with 10 bases lining up with TRBD2. The CDR3 sequence is 16 residues long. CDR1 is LGHNT, CDR2 FRNRAP, per germline. The CDR3 DNA is TGTGCTAGTGGGCCAGAGGGACTAGCGCGGTACAATGAGCAGTCCTTC. Translating gives CASGPEGLARYNEQSF. Drawing the rest from reference TRBV12-5 and TRBJ2-1, the complete variable domain is DARVTQTPRHKVTEMGQEVTMRCQPILGHNTVFWYRQTMMQGLELLAYFRNRAPLDDSGMPKDRFSAEMPDATLATLKIQPSEPRDSAVYFCASGPEGLARYNEQSFGPGTRLTVL.

This clonotype is medium-sized by share. This chain joins TRBV7-3 and TRBJ2-1; 8 bases line up with TRBD2. CDR3 size: 14 residues. Germline CDR1 SGHTA, CDR2 FQGTGA. The junction had 6 bases not matched to a gene; V was cut back by 8 bases and J by 3 bases. Here the CDR3 reads CASSERGSYNEQFF. CDR3 DNA: TGTGCCAGCTCCGAGCGGGGGAGCTACAATGAGCAGTTCTTC.

This clonotype rates as large. The chain couples TRBV28 to TRBJ2-2; possibly TRBD2 for D (5 bases). Trimming removed 6 bases from V and 0 bases from J, with 5 bases in between. Germline values: CDR1 MDHEN, CDR2 SYDVKM. This CDR3 contains 13 residues. CDR3 sequence: CASRRANTGELFF. Written as DNA, the CDR3 is TGTGCCAGCAGGCGGGCGAACACCGGGGAGCTGTTTTTT.

As regards this clonotype: This clone may be a read error of a much larger clone one base away. Since no conserved phenylalanine or tryptophan closes the CDR3, a read error is the likely cause. CDR3 protein: CSAWTSGGDSETQYL. The CDR3 DNA follows: TGCAGTGCGTGGACTAGCGGGGGAGATAGCGAGACCCAGTACCTC. The chain is built from TRBV20-1 and TRBJ2-5; 13 nucleotides line up with TRBD2. The CDR3 sequence is 15 residues long. Germline loops: CDR1 DFQATT, CDR2 SNEGSKA (reference sequence). V trimming: 6 bases; J trimming: 5 bases; junction bases outside the gene matches: 9.

Within the sample, this clonotype is large. The chain couples TRBV3-1 to TRBJ1-1, with a tentative D call TRBD1 (5 bases). This CDR3 has 14 amino acids. V lost 1 base and J lost 5, with 11 bases in between. CDR1 and CDR2 (germline): LGHDT, YNNKEL (reference sequence). CDR3 DNA sequence: TGTGCCAGCAGCCAAGGGCAGGGATATACTGAAGCTTTCTTT. It translates to CASSQGQGYTEAFF.

This clonotype is medium-sized (0.01 to 0.1%) within its sample. In DNA form, the CDR3 reads TGTGCCAGCAGTTTCGGGCCGGCAACTGTAGGCCACTTT. Its protein is CASSFGPATVGHF. The rearrangement links TRBV27 to TRBJ1-6; D not resolved. V was shortened by 3 bases and J by 18 bases, with 18 bases between the two germline ends. This CDR3 is built from 13 residues. CDR1 is MNHEY and CDR2 is SMNVEV in the germline V gene (reference sequence).

By share, this clonotype counts as medium-sized. The rearrangement joins TRBV7-9 to TRBJ2-1; the D is unclear. The CDR3 is made up of 15 amino acids. Looked up from germline, CDR1 is SEHNR and CDR2 is FQNEAQ (reference sequence). V was clipped by 5 bases and J by 4 bases, with 15 bases between them. The CDR3, as DNA: TGTGCCAGCAGCCCACCCGCCGCCAGATACAATGAGCAGTTCTTC. It is translated as CASSPPAARYNEQFF.

Within the sample, this clonotype is medium-sized. V gene TRBV7-2 combines with J gene TRBJ2-7; D ambiguous. CDR1 is SGHTA and CDR2 is FQGNSA in the germline V gene. This CDR3 is built from 15 residues. The V gene lost 7 bases and the J gene lost 4 bases, with 20 bases spanning the gap. CDR3: CASTPGRSNFYEQYF. The DNA for the CDR3 is TGTGCCAGCACTCCGGGTCGGAGCAACTTTTACGAGCAGTACTTC.

The V call is TRBV28, the J call TRBJ2-1; 7 nucleotides line up with TRBD2. V shed 10 bases and J 8 bases; nucleotides not matched to a gene: 17. This CDR3 comprises 15 residues. Germline V gene data show CDR1 as MDHEN and CDR2 as SYDVKM. Here the CDR3 reads CATTPWGGSFHEQFF. The CDR3 DNA reads TGTGCCACTACCCCCTGGGGGGGATCCTTTCATGAGCAGTTCTTC.

This clonotype has only a few counts. This rearrangement joins TRBV5-5 to TRBJ1-5; D is perhaps TRBD1 (5 bases). Trimming took 4 bases from V and 6 from J, leaving 14 bases between them. In germline, CDR1 is SGHKS, CDR2 YYEKEE (reference sequence). The CDR3 runs to 14 residues. Here the CDR3 reads CASSPGMGGQPQHF. As DNA, the CDR3 is TGTGCCAGCAGCCCAGGGATGGGAGGTCAGCCCCAGCATTTT.

This clonotype ranks as medium-sized. The genes are TRBV27 and TRBJ2-2, with no clear D. The CDR3 is 13 residues long. V was shortened by 7 bases and J by 7 bases, with 13 bases between the two germline ends. Per germline, CDR1 MNHEY and CDR2 SMNVEV (reference sequence). The CDR3 sequence: CASKPSAVGELFF. The DNA for the CDR3 is TGTGCCAGCAAACCCTCGGCAGTCGGGGAGCTGTTTTTT.

This clonotype is medium-sized (0.01 to 0.1%) within its sample. The chain employs TRBV19 and TRBJ2-7; TRBD2 is a possible D gene (7 bases). Germline loops: CDR1 LNHDA, CDR2 SQIVND (reference sequence). V was clipped by 3 bases and J by 2 bases, with 14 bases between them. The CDR3 covers 15 residues. The DNA of the CDR3 is TGTGCCAGTAGTATGGCCGGCGGGGGCACCTACGAGCAGTACTTC. It is translated as CASSMAGGGTYEQYF.

This clonotype has just a few counts. CDR3 amino acids: CASSQGQGALNEQFF. For the CDR3, the DNA is TGTGCCAGCAGCCAGGGACAGGGGGCTTTGAATGAGCAGTTCTTC. The genes are TRBV7-9 and TRBJ2-1; 12 bases agree with TRBD1. J lost 7 bases, V lost 5 bases, and 6 bases had no gene match. CDR1 and CDR2 (germline): SEHNR, FQNEAQ (reference sequence). This CDR3 region has 15 residues.

By sample share, this clonotype is large. V and J are TRBV4-1 and TRBJ2-1; 7 nucleotides match TRBD2. V trimming: 0 bases; J trimming: 4 bases; junction bases outside the gene matches: 6. Germline V gene data show CDR1 as MGHRA and CDR2 as YSYEKL. This CDR3 has 16 amino acids. The CDR3 DNA follows: TGCGCCAGCAGCCAAGATCTGGGCGGGGGTTACAATGAGCAGTTCTTC. It specifies CASSQDLGGGYNEQFF.

This clonotype came up a few times. V is TRBV2 and J is TRBJ1-2; 9 bases agree with TRBD1. Trimming at V came to 7 bases and at J to 8 bases, leaving 17 bases not matched to a gene. The V gene's germline CDR1 is SNHLY and CDR2 FYNNEI. This CDR3 is built from 16 residues. The CDR3 DNA reads as TGTGCCAGCAACCCGACAGGGGGACCCGTTGGAGACGGCTACACCTTC. Translation: CASNPTGGPVGDGYTF.